These T cell receptor beta chains were read from a single sample in a study of OX40 agonist ivuxolimab in advanced cancers. Sequencing was performed with immunoSEQ multiplex PCR; in TCRdb, only in-frame clones are kept and a portion is missing. The table lists about 64,000 clones, roughly 87% of them singletons. This material consisted of CD4+ or CD8+ T cells sorted from blood, taken in a trial of the OX40 agonist ivuxolimab. The receptors originated from an adult with an advanced solid tumor such as melanoma, head and neck, liver or kidney cancer. CDR3s include the opening cysteine and the closing phenylalanine or tryptophan. A D gene is named only where the DNA matches it firmly. Size is omitted from some rows. Given values are once, few, many or a class for expanded clones.

15,.,.,TRBV7-8,TRBJ1-2,TGTGCCAGCAGCTTAGCGCGGGACAAAAACTATGGCTACACCTTC,CASSLARDKNYGYTF
16,TRBD1,.,TRBV4-1,TRBJ1-3,TGCGCCAGCAGCCTAGATCGACAGGGCTCTGGAAACACCATATATTTT,CASSLDRQGSGNTIYF
14,TRBD1,.,TRBV10-3,TRBJ1-1,TGTGCCATCACAGGGGGTGAATTAAACACTGAAGCTTTCTTT,CAITGGELNTEAFF
15,.,once,TRBV28,TRBJ2-2,TGTGCCAGCAGTTTGGGTAGTCTGGGGACCGGGGAGCTGTTTTTT,CASSLGSLGTGELFF
15,.,.,TRBV28,TRBJ2-5,TGTGCCAGCAGTTTCTCCGGGGCTAGCGAGGAGACCCAGTACTTC,CASSFSGASEETQYF
21,TRBD2,.,TRBV27,TRBJ2-2,TGTGCCAGCAGTTTAAACCCGCCGGGACTAGCGGGAGCGGTTCACACCGGGGAGCTGTTTTTT,CASSLNPPGLAGAVHTGELFF
15,.,.,TRBV5-1,TRBJ1-1,TGCGCCAGCAGCGGAAGGACCGATATGAACACTGAAGCTTTCTTT,CASSGRTDMNTEAFF
14,TRBD2,.,TRBV28,TRBJ2-5,TGTGCCAGCAGTCCGGGAGGGACCCAAGAGACCCAGTACTTC,CASSPGGTQETQYF
14,.,.,TRBV11-2,TRBJ1-2,TGTGCCAGCAGCCCTCTTCGATTTAGCTATGGCTACACCTTC,CASSPLRFSYGYTF
15,TRBD2,.,TRBV5-1,TRBJ2-1,TGCGCCAGCAGCCTCGGGACTAGCGGGAACAATGAGCAGTTCTTC,CASSLGTSGNNEQFF
13,TRBD2,.,TRBV19,TRBJ2-5,TGTGCCACAAGCGGGAGGGGCCGTGTGGAGCAGTACTTC,CATSGRGRVEQYF
16,.,.,TRBV5-1,TRBJ2-6,TGCGCCAGCAGCTTGGCGGGAAGACCTGGGGCCAACGTCCTGACTTTC,CASSLAGRPGANVLTF
15,TRBD2,few,TRBV7-9,TRBJ2-1,TGTGCCAGCAGCTTTGTCCGCGGGGGAAACAATGAGCAGTTCTTC,CASSFVRGGNNEQFF
14,.,.,TRBV7-2,TRBJ2-6,TGTGCCAGCAGCTCAGAGCCCGGGGCCAACGTCCTGACTTTC,CASSSEPGANVLTF
12,TRBD1,.,TRBV29-1,TRBJ2-5,TGCAGCGTTCACAGGGGACAAGAGACCCAGTACTTC,CSVHRGQETQYF
13,.,.,TRBV2,TRBJ1-2,TGTGCCAGCAGTGAAGGACCGTTCTATGGCTACACCTTC,CASSEGPFYGYTF
16,TRBD2,.,TRBV28,TRBJ2-1,TGTGCCAGCAGTCTCGGACTAGCGGGAGGGTGGGATGAGCAGTTCTTC,CASSLGLAGGWDEQFF
13,.,.,TRBV6-6,TRBJ2-7,TGTGCCAGCAGTCGACTAGTAGAGTACGAGCAGTACTTC,CASSRLVEYEQYF
13,.,.,TRBV30,TRBJ2-5,TGTGCCTGGAAGAGACAGCTCCAAGAGACCCAGTACTTC,CAWKRQLQETQYF
12,.,.,TRBV7-7,TRBJ2-1,TGTGCTAGCAGCTTAGGGGCCAATGAGCAGTTCTTC,CASSLGANEQFF
15,TRBD2,.,TRBV19,TRBJ2-1,TGTGCCAGTAGCGGACTAGCGGGAGCCTCCAATGAGCAGTTCTTC,CASSGLAGASNEQFF
16,.,once,TRBV5-4,TRBJ2-3,TGTGCCAGCAGCACCAGAATCCGGCAGAACACAGATACGCAGTATTTT,CASSTRIRQNTDTQYF
15,.,.,TRBV5-4,TRBJ1-4,TGTGCCAGCAGCAGACAGGAAGGGTCGGCTGAAAAACTGTTTTTT,CASSRQEGSAEKLFF
15,TRBD1,.,TRBV10-2,TRBJ2-2,TGCGCCAGCAGTAGACTAACAGGGGCCACCGGGGAGCTGTTTTTT,CASSRLTGATGELFF
13,.,.,TRBV19,TRBJ2-1,TGTGCCAGTAGTATTTCCACAAACAATGAGCAGTTCTTC,CASSISTNNEQFF
14,.,.,TRBV5-1,TRBJ1-5,TGCGCCAGCAGCTGGGACGGCCGGGATCAGCCCCAGCATTTT,CASSWDGRDQPQHF
15,.,.,TRBV5-1,TRBJ2-3,TGCGCCAGCAGCTACAACAGGGAAATTCTGGATACGCAGTATTTT,CASSYNREILDTQYF
16,TRBD1,.,TRBV10-3,TRBJ2-2,TGTGCCATCAGGCCAACGGGACAGGGGGACACCGGGGAGCTGTTTTTT,CAIRPTGQGDTGELFF
12,.,.,TRBV4-2,TRBJ2-1,TGTGCCAGCAGCTACCCTAGCAATGAACAGTTCTTC,CASSYPSNEQFF
13,.,.,TRBV6-5,TRBJ1-6,TGTGCCAGCAGCAATGGCAGGGATTCACCCCTCCACTTT,CASSNGRDSPLHF
10,.,.,TRBV29-1,TRBJ1-2,TGCAGCACTCTGGGGGATGGCTACACCTTC,CSTLGDGYTF
15,.,.,TRBV18,TRBJ2-1,TGTGCCAGCTCACCGGCAACCGGGTCCTACAATGAGCAGTTCTTC,CASSPATGSYNEQFF
14,.,.,TRBV9,TRBJ1-1,TGTGCCAGCAGCCTATCCCCTCTAGGTGTCGGAGCTTTCTTT,CASSLSPLGVGAFF
13,.,.,TRBV9,TRBJ2-6,TGTGCCAGCAGCGATTGGGGGGCCAACGTCCTGACTTTC,CASSDWGANVLTF
13,.,once,TRBV7-9,TRBJ2-3,TGTGCCGTTACCAGACTCTTCACAGATACGCAGTATTTT,CAVTRLFTDTQYF
15,.,.,TRBV18,TRBJ2-3,TGTGCCAGCTCACCAAGAGGAGTGAGCACAGATACGCAGTATTTT,CASSPRGVSTDTQYF
14,.,.,TRBV28,TRBJ2-2,TGTGCCAGCAGCATAAAGCAGGGGAGTCGTGAGCTGTTTTTT,CASSIKQGSRELFF
14,.,.,TRBV11-1,TRBJ1-2,TGTGCCAGCAGCCAAAGCCCAGGGTCCTATGGCTACACCTTC,CASSQSPGSYGYTF
14,TRBD1,.,TRBV5-6,TRBJ1-1,TGTGCCAGCAGCCCGGGACAGATCAACACTGAAGCTTTCTTT,CASSPGQINTEAFF
15,.,few,TRBV7-8,TRBJ1-2,TGTGCCAGCAGGGCAAGGAACCAGGGTGGCTATGGCTACACCTTC,CASRARNQGGYGYTF
16,.,few,TRBV27,TRBJ1-5,TGTGCCAGCAGACCCAATTGGGGGTCTAGCAATCAGCCCCAGCATTTT,CASRPNWGSSNQPQHF